This TCR beta chain was sequenced for a study of OX40 agonist ivuxolimab in advanced cancers. Overall study results and limits: Expanded clones tended on average to be more numerous among CD8+ T cells than CD4+.

CDR1 and CDR2 from the germline V gene are SGHVS and FNYEAQ. With 5 bases removed from V and 4 bases from J, the gap between germline ends came to 11 bases. The CDR3 runs to 14 residues. Data came from immunoSEQ multiplex PCR; TCRdb stores just in-frame clones and leaves some out. Altogether 35,000 or so clones are present, under 85% being singletons, with the ten largest covering 15% to 20%. Turning to this clone: What it binds is not known.

The sample consisted of CD4+ or CD8+ T cells sorted from blood, taken in a trial of the OX40 agonist ivuxolimab. This sequence joins TRBV7-6 and TRBJ2-2; D remains unclear. The receptor's source is an adult with an advanced solid tumor such as melanoma, head and neck, liver or kidney cancer. The CDR3 DNA follows: TGTGCCAGCAGCCGTAGGGATAGCACCGGGGAGCTGTTTTTT. Translation: CASSRRDSTGELFF.